These T cell receptor beta chains were read from a single sample in a study of blood T cell repertoires in COVID-19. Generated by immunoSEQ multiplex PCR, the TCRdb table keeps only in-frame clones and is missing some. The top ten hold about 6.1% of the sample, which has 75,000 to 80,000 clones, around nine tenths seen once. Sequences were obtained from peripheral blood. These receptors all come from a human donor in a cohort sampled during active COVID-19. CDR3s include the opening cysteine and the closing phenylalanine or tryptophan. D genes are given only for firm matches. Clone size is stated in some rows and not others, as once, few, many or a class when expanded.

>TRBV6-5|-|-|TRBJ1-5
CASSYSGPNQPQHF
TGTGCCAGCAGTTACTCGGGCCCCAATCAGCCCCAGCATTTT
>TRBV12-3/TRBV12-4|once|-|TRBJ1-1
CASTQTGSTEAFF
TGTGCCAGCACCCAAACAGGGTCCACTGAAGCTTTCTTT
>TRBV23-1|-|-|TRBJ2-7
CASKRDRTSYEQYF
TGCGCCAGCAAGCGGGACAGGACCTCCTACGAGCAGTACTTC
>TRBV7-3|-|-|TRBJ2-7
CASSFGQGPYEQYF
TGTGCCAGCAGCTTCGGCCAGGGGCCCTACGAGCAGTACTTC
>TRBV9|-|TRBD1|TRBJ1-4
CASSPRTGDEKLFF
TGTGCCAGCAGCCCAAGGACAGGGGATGAAAAACTGTTTTTT
>TRBV19|-|-|TRBJ1-5
CASSIPTVLNQPQHF
TGTGCCAGTAGTATACCGACAGTTCTCAATCAGCCCCAGCATTTT
>TRBV27|-|-|TRBJ1-6
CASGGIDNSPLHF
TGTGCCAGTGGGGGGATTGATAATTCACCCCTCCACTTT
>TRBV2|-|-|TRBJ1-1
CASQKYRTLDTEAFF
TGTGCCAGCCAAAAATACCGGACTCTCGACACTGAAGCTTTCTTT
>TRBV19|-|-|TRBJ2-7
CASSIRQDSYEQYF
TGTGCCAGTAGTATTCGTCAGGACTCCTACGAGCAGTACTTC
>TRBV5-1|-|-|TRBJ1-3
CASSSGTRGESRGNTIYF
TGCGCCAGCAGCTCAGGAACCAGGGGCGAGTCGAGGGGAAACACCATATATTTT
>TRBV19|-|TRBD1|TRBJ2-1
CASRDDRATNEQFF
TGTGCCAGTAGGGATGACAGGGCAACCAATGAGCAGTTCTTC
>TRBV5-1|-|TRBD1|TRBJ1-1
CASGGQGPNTEAFF
TGCGCCAGCGGAGGACAGGGGCCGAACACTGAAGCTTTCTTT
>TRBV9|-|-|TRBJ1-4
CASSVGGVNEKLFF
TGTGCCAGCAGCGTAGGCGGGGTTAATGAAAAACTGTTTTTT
>TRBV7-9|-|-|TRBJ2-3
CASSLGANPDTQYF
TGTGCCAGCAGCTTAGGTGCGAATCCAGATACGCAGTATTTT
>TRBV6-5|-|-|TRBJ2-7
CASSYSRQGPYEQYF
TGTGCCAGCAGTTACTCGCGGCAGGGTCCCTACGAGCAGTACTTC
>TRBV4-2|-|-|TRBJ2-6
CASSRTGDFSSGANVLTF
TGTGCCAGCAGCCGCACAGGGGACTTTTCCTCTGGGGCCAACGTCCTGACTTTC
>TRBV4-2|-|TRBD2|TRBJ2-1
CASSQSLTSGAYNEQFF
TGTGCCAGCAGCCAATCATTAACTAGCGGGGCTTACAATGAGCAGTTCTTC
>TRBV6-5|-|-|TRBJ1-2
CASSPAAGLDYGYTF
TGTGCCAGCAGCCCCGCGGCAGGGCTGGACTATGGCTACACCTTC
>TRBV5-1|-|TRBD1|TRBJ1-2
CASRARQGASGYTF
TGCGCCAGCAGAGCACGACAGGGGGCGTCTGGCTACACCTTC
>TRBV2|once|TRBD2|TRBJ2-1
CASSSPLADSYNEQFF
TGTGCCAGCAGTTCTCCACTAGCGGACTCCTACAATGAGCAGTTCTTC
>TRBV27|-|-|TRBJ1-2
CASSSEGNYGYTF
TGTGCCAGCAGTTCCGAGGGAAACTATGGCTACACCTTC
>TRBV5-6|-|TRBD2|TRBJ2-5
CASDNWMAGGQETQYF
TGTGCCAGCGACAACTGGATGGCGGGGGGACAAGAGACCCAGTACTTC
>TRBV6-1|-|-|TRBJ2-1
CASSEPWGVGSYNEQFF
TGTGCCAGCAGTGAGCCCTGGGGGGTCGGGTCCTACAATGAGCAGTTCTTC
>TRBV6-2/TRBV6-3|once|TRBD1|TRBJ1-5
CASSFYWGSGQQSQPQHF
TGTGCCAGCAGTTTCTACTGGGGATCGGGACAGCAGAGTCAGCCCCAGCATTTT
>TRBV18|once|-|TRBJ2-7
CASSRKSWTQNYEQYF
TGTGCCAGCTCACGTAAAAGCTGGACTCAGAACTACGAGCAGTACTTC
>TRBV7-2|-|TRBD1|TRBJ1-2
CASSPRTGGNPNYGYTF
TGTGCCAGCAGCCCCCGGACAGGGGGCAACCCTAACTATGGCTACACCTTC
>TRBV30|-|TRBD1|TRBJ1-2
CAWDPTGINYGYTF
TGTGCCTGGGATCCGACAGGGATCAACTATGGCTACACCTTC
>TRBV10-3|-|-|TRBJ2-7
CAISYRDPYEQYF
TGTGCCATCAGTTACAGGGATCCCTACGAGCAGTACTTC
>TRBV7-3|-|-|TRBJ1-2
CASSQQGFNGYTF
TGTGCCAGCAGCCAACAGGGATTTAATGGCTACACCTTC
>TRBV4-1|-|TRBD1|TRBJ1-1
CASSQEAGGRTEAFF
TGCGCCAGCAGCCAAGAGGCAGGGGGTCGGACTGAAGCTTTCTTT
>TRBV11-3|few|-|TRBJ2-5
CASSLEDAGSFIAETQYF
TGTGCCAGCAGCTTAGAGGATGCAGGTAGTTTTATTGCGGAGACCCAGTACTTC
>TRBV3-1/TRBV3-2|-|TRBD2|TRBJ2-2
CASSGGQDGELFF
TGTGCCAGCTCGGGGGGGCAGGACGGGGAGCTGTTTTTT
>TRBV5-1|-|-|TRBJ2-7
CASSLGAGTYEQYF
TGCGCCAGCAGCTTGGGAGCAGGAACCTACGAGCAGTACTTC
>TRBV4-1|once|-|TRBJ2-1
CASSQEVGGPEQFF
TGCGCCAGCAGCCAAGAGGTCGGAGGGCCTGAGCAGTTCTTC
>TRBV5-1|-|-|TRBJ1-6
CASSKTRDHVSPLHF
TGCGCCAGCAGCAAGACCAGGGATCATGTTTCACCCCTCCACTTT
>TRBV5-4|-|TRBD2|TRBJ2-1
CASSPEGLEGEQFF
TGTGCCAGCAGCCCCGAGGGACTAGAAGGTGAGCAGTTCTTC
>TRBV7-7|-|TRBD2|TRBJ2-5
CASSLGASGGMETQYF
TGTGCCAGCAGCTTAGGGGCTAGCGGGGGGATGGAGACCCAGTACTTC
>TRBV4-2|-|-|TRBJ2-7
CASSPGLGYEQYF
TGTGCCAGCAGCCCAGGGCTGGGCTACGAGCAGTACTTC
>TRBV6-5|-|-|TRBJ1-1
CASMGRQNTEAFF
TGTGCCAGCATGGGGCGGCAGAACACTGAAGCTTTCTTT
>TRBV25-1|-|-|TRBJ1-6
CASRAGHNSPLHF
TGTGCCAGCAGGGCAGGGCACAATTCACCCCTCCACTTT
>TRBV18|-|-|TRBJ1-1
CASSDVGRVAFF
TGTGCCAGCTCAGATGTCGGGAGGGTTGCTTTCTTT
>TRBV7-9|few|-|TRBJ2-5
CASSLAHGNSRETQYF
TGTGCCAGCAGCTTAGCGCACGGGAACAGCAGGGAGACCCAGTACTTC
>TRBV7-3|-|-|TRBJ2-5
CASSSLPGETQYF
TGTGCCAGCAGCTCGCTCCCGGGGGAGACCCAGTACTTC
>TRBV7-2|-|-|TRBJ2-3
CASRPGVRGVNTDTQYF
TGTGCCAGCAGACCAGGGGTCCGTGGGGTAAACACAGATACGCAGTATTTT
>TRBV16|-|-|TRBJ1-2
CASSQSLQGEGYTF
TGTGCCAGCAGCCAATCCCTACAGGGAGAGGGCTACACCTTC
>TRBV4-2|-|TRBD2|TRBJ2-1
CASSQERGGYNEQFF
TGTGCCAGCAGCCAAGAGCGGGGGGGCTACAATGAGCAGTTCTTC
>TRBV2|-|-|TRBJ1-5
CASTSEYSNQPQHF
TGTGCCAGCACTAGCGAGTATAGCAATCAGCCCCAGCATTTT
>TRBV4-3|-|TRBD2|TRBJ2-3
CASSQILAGVVTDTQYF
TGCGCCAGCAGCCAAATACTAGCGGGGGTTGTGACAGATACGCAGTATTTT
>TRBV6-4|-|TRBD2|TRBJ2-6
CASSDGAGGNSGANVLTF
TGTGCCAGCAGTGACGGAGCGGGGGGGAACTCTGGGGCCAACGTCCTGACTTTC
>TRBV29-1|few|-|TRBJ1-2
CSVPGYGYTF
TGCAGCGTTCCCGGGTATGGCTACACCTTC
>TRBV3-1/TRBV3-2|-|-|TRBJ1-3
CASSQDYWSSGNTIYF
TGTGCCAGCAGCCAAGATTACTGGAGCTCTGGAAACACCATATATTTT
>TRBV11-2|-|-|TRBJ2-7
CASSLGGAQIPYEQYF
TGTGCCAGCAGCTTAGGGGGAGCACAGATTCCCTACGAGCAGTACTTC